This T cell receptor beta chain was captured by sequencing in a study of Ad26.COV2.S vaccination and SARS-CoV-2 variants. At the level of the study: Intramuscularly, Ad26.COV2.S was given either once or twice, 56 days apart.

Produced via immunoSEQ multiplex PCR; TCRdb's table is partial and in-frame only. The sample gives 440,000 or so clones, about 88% of which show up once; more than 1.5% is in the top ten. Overall study findings and caveats: Relative to placebo recipients, vaccine recipients exhibited elevated spike-specific TCR breadth. There was reportedly substantial breadth in spike-specific CD8+ and CD4+ T cell responses after vaccination.

The treatment is: about 20 received Ad26.COV2.S at low or high dose, single or two shots; several received placebo; per-sample allocation not given. The samples were gathered on day 63 after the first injection of vaccine or placebo. This clone has just one count. Its antigen is still unknown. The J segment lost 2 bases and the V segment lost 2 bases, leaving 4 bases of the junction unmatched. The germline V gene encodes CDR1 MNHEY and CDR2 SVGAGI. The CDR3 has 15 amino acids. The source is a person aged 18-60 years who received the Ad26.COV2.S COVID-19 vaccine or a placebo. V and J are TRBV6-5 and TRBJ2-7, with 9 bases matching TRBD1. Sample: peripheral blood, taken in a trial of Ad26.COV2.S vaccine versus placebo. CDR3 in amino acids: CASSYHRTGAYEQYF. The CDR3 nucleotides read TGTGCCAGCAGTTACCACAGGACAGGGGCCTACGAGCAGTACTTC.